These T cell receptor beta chains were read from a single sample in a study of T cell responses to AZD1222 COVID-19 vaccine. Clones were sequenced by immunoSEQ multiplex PCR, and TCRdb holds only the in-frame ones, with some missing. The table records about 130,000 clones, around 94% of them present only once. The specimen was peripheral blood, collected on day 0 of AZD1222 vaccination. The receptors were sampled from an adult in good health. Each CDR3 is given with its conserved first and last residue. The D gene is left open where the match is weak. Size values are once, few and many counts, or a class for expanded clones, and some rows have none.

abundance	d_gene	v_gene	j_gene	CDR3nt	CDR3aa
once	-	TRBV19	TRBJ1-2	TGTGCCAGTAGTCTCCGGTCTCTCGCAGGGCACACCTTC	CASSLRSLAGHTF
-	-	TRBV5-1	TRBJ2-3	TGCGCCAGCAGCTCCTCCACAGATACGCAGTATTTT	CASSSSTDTQYF
-	TRBD2	TRBV4-1	TRBJ2-1	TGCGCCAGCAGCACTTCGAAAGCGGGACACAATGAGCAGTTCTTC	CASSTSKAGHNEQFF
-	-	TRBV27	TRBJ2-7	TGTGCCAGCAGGGCAGGCTCTTACGAGCAGTACTTC	CASRAGSYEQYF
-	TRBD1	TRBV6-5	TRBJ1-6	TGTGCCAGCAGTACACCGAGACAGGGTAATTCACCCCTCCACTTT	CASSTPRQGNSPLHF
-	-	TRBV9	TRBJ2-1	TGTGCCAGCAGCGCGGGGTTGGTAGAGCAGTTCTTC	CASSAGLVEQFF
-	TRBD2	TRBV15	TRBJ2-1	TGTGCCACCAGCAGAACAGGGGCCGGGACTAGCGGAACCTACAATGAGCAGTTCTTC	CATSRTGAGTSGTYNEQFF
-	-	TRBV9	TRBJ2-3	TGTGCCAGCAGCGCCCTTTTTGGTGATACGCAGTATTTT	CASSALFGDTQYF
-	TRBD1	TRBV5-1	TRBJ1-5	TGCGCCAGCAGCGGCGGGACAGGGGGCAATCAGCCCCAGCATTTT	CASSGGTGGNQPQHF
once	-	TRBV28	TRBJ1-1	TGTGCCAGCAGACTCCGAACTGAAGCTTTCTTT	CASRLRTEAFF
-	-	TRBV15	TRBJ2-5	TGTGCCACCAGCAGAGATAACGGGATAGGAGAGACCCAGTACTTC	CATSRDNGIGETQYF
once	TRBD1	TRBV5-1	TRBJ1-4	TGCGCCAGCAGCTTGGGGGACAGGGTTTCTATCGGTCGGTCCGAAAAACTGTTTTTT	CASSLGDRVSIGRSEKLFF
once	-	TRBV27	TRBJ1-5	TGTGCCAGCAGCTCTCTGGGGGGAACGCATCAGCCCCAGCATTTT	CASSSLGGTHQPQHF
-	TRBD2	TRBV13	TRBJ2-7	TGTGCCAGCAGCTTTAGCGGGAGGCCTTCCTACGAGCAGTACTTC	CASSFSGRPSYEQYF
-	-	TRBV28	TRBJ1-1	TGTGCCAGCAGTTGGGCCCCGAACACTGAAGCTTTCTTT	CASSWAPNTEAFF
-	-	TRBV7-8	TRBJ1-2	TGTGCCAGCAGCTACGGGACTTCTGGCTATGGCTACACCTTC	CASSYGTSGYGYTF
-	-	TRBV5-1	TRBJ2-3	TGCGCCAGCAGGCGGGGGGCCGGTCAGGGGGTCCCAGATACGCAGTATTTT	CASRRGAGQGVPDTQYF
-	TRBD1	TRBV10-3	TRBJ2-7	TGTGCCATCAGAAGACAGGGAGAATCCTACGAGCAGTACTTC	CAIRRQGESYEQYF
-	TRBD1	TRBV5-1	TRBJ1-5	TGCGCCAGCAGCCCAGGCGGGACAGGGACACAGCCCCAGCATTTT	CASSPGGTGTQPQHF
-	TRBD1	TRBV30	TRBJ1-6	TGTGCCTGGAGTGTACAAGACAGGGAAACACCCCTCCACTTT	CAWSVQDRETPLHF
-	-	TRBV2	TRBJ2-1	TGTGCCAGCAGTGATCGGCTATTTATCTCCTACAATGAGCAGTTCTTC	CASSDRLFISYNEQFF
few	TRBD2	TRBV5-5	TRBJ2-7	TGTGCCAGCAGCATCACGGGGGACTACTCCTACGAGCAGTACTTC	CASSITGDYSYEQYF
-	-	TRBV27	TRBJ2-3	TGTGCCAGCAGTCATCACACAGATACGCAGTATTTT	CASSHHTDTQYF
-	-	TRBV7-9	TRBJ1-2	TGTGCCAGCAGCCCTAGCAACAGCCTCTATGGCTACACCTTC	CASSPSNSLYGYTF
-	-	TRBV2	TRBJ1-2	TGTGCCAGCAGTGAAGCATGGAGTTCTACTGGCTACACCTTC	CASSEAWSSTGYTF
-	-	TRBV29-1	TRBJ1-2	TGCAGCGTTGAAATGGGTGTGGGTGGCTACACCTTC	CSVEMGVGGYTF
-	-	TRBV28	TRBJ1-2	TGTGCCAGCAGTTTATCCGGGGGGGGCTACACCTTC	CASSLSGGGYTF
-	TRBD1	TRBV5-5	TRBJ2-1	TGTGCCAGCAGCTTGGGATGGGACAGGGACTACAATGAGCAGTTCTTC	CASSLGWDRDYNEQFF
-	-	TRBV28	TRBJ1-1	TGTGCCAGCAGTCGGGACGGCAACACTGAAGCTTTCTTT	CASSRDGNTEAFF
-	-	TRBV21-1	TRBJ1-4	TGTGCCAGCAGCCTCATTAGGACCCGTGATAATGTAGGGGTGTTTTTT	CASSLIRTRDNVGVFF
-	-	TRBV6-9	TRBJ2-7	TGTGCCAGCAGTCATAGGTCGGAGGTGGGCGACGAGCAGTACTTC	CASSHRSEVGDEQYF
-	TRBD1	TRBV6-2/TRBV6-3	TRBJ1-2	TGTGCCAGCAGTTACGTGGGACAGAACTATGGCTACACCTTC	CASSYVGQNYGYTF
-	-	TRBV3-1/TRBV3-2	TRBJ2-7	TGTGCCAGCAGCCAAGTGCACGAGCAGTACTTC	CASSQVHEQYF
-	-	TRBV29-1	TRBJ1-1	TGCAGCGTCCCCTGGGGCGGCGCTGAAGCTTTCTTT	CSVPWGGAEAFF
few	-	TRBV4-1	TRBJ2-1	TGCGCCAGCAGCCACCGGCAGGATTCCTACAATGAGCAGTTCTTC	CASSHRQDSYNEQFF
once	-	TRBV6-5	TRBJ2-7	TGTGCCAGCACCACCGGGACAAAAGGTTACGAGCAGTACTTC	CASTTGTKGYEQYF
-	-	TRBV4-3	TRBJ1-6	TGCGCCAGCAGCCAAGTATTGGTTTCACCCCTCCACTTT	CASSQVLVSPLHF
-	-	TRBV12-3/TRBV12-4	TRBJ1-6	TGTGCCAGCAGCCCCGATGGCCCACCCCTCCACTTT	CASSPDGPPLHF
-	-	TRBV28	TRBJ1-5	TGTGCCAGCACCGGCTGGGGGATTCAGCCCCAGCATTTT	CASTGWGIQPQHF
-	-	TRBV25-1	TRBJ2-4	TGTGCCAGCAGTGACAGGGTCAAAAACATTCAGTACTTC	CASSDRVKNIQYF
-	-	TRBV7-9	TRBJ2-2	TGTGCCAGCAGCCCCCGAGGGGGGAGAAACACCGGGGAGCTGTTTTTT	CASSPRGGRNTGELFF
-	TRBD2	TRBV29-1	TRBJ2-3	TGCAGCGTTGGAGGGGAGTTAGCGGGGACAGATACGCAGTATTTT	CSVGGELAGTDTQYF
-	TRBD2	TRBV4-1	TRBJ2-7	TGCGCCAGCAGTCTAGCGGGAGGATACGAGCAGTACTTC	CASSLAGGYEQYF
-	-	TRBV18	TRBJ1-1	TGTGCCAGCTCACCCTGGGGGCAGGGGACTGAAGCTTTCTTT	CASSPWGQGTEAFF
once	-	TRBV19	TRBJ1-5	TGTGCCAGTGTTCCGGGCCCCGGATCTAATCAGCCCCAGCATTTT	CASVPGPGSNQPQHF
-	-	TRBV6-5	TRBJ1-5	TGTGCCAGCAGTTATGGGACGGAGCAGCCCCAGCATTTT	CASSYGTEQPQHF
-	TRBD2	TRBV6-4	TRBJ2-7	TGTGCCAGCAGTGACTGGACCACTCTCTCCCCCGTCGAGCGGGACTCCTACGAGCAGTACTTC	CASSDWTTLSPVERDSYEQYF
-	-	TRBV4-2	TRBJ1-2	TGTGCCAGCAGCCAATCCCGAACGACAGAACTCTATGGCTACACCTTC	CASSQSRTTELYGYTF
-	-	TRBV6-6	TRBJ1-1	TGTGCCAGCAGTCGATCCGGGACACTGAACACTGAAGCTTTCTTT	CASSRSGTLNTEAFF
-	-	TRBV9	TRBJ1-2	TGTGCCAGCAGCCGGGGGAATAATGGCTACACCTTC	CASSRGNNGYTF
-	-	TRBV28	TRBJ1-1	TGTGCCAGCATCCCGATACAGCAGAACACTGAAGCTTTCTTT	CASIPIQQNTEAFF
-	-	TRBV28	TRBJ1-2	TGTGCCAGCAGTTTCTCTGGGGAAGTGACCTTC	CASSFSGEVTF
once	-	TRBV12-3/TRBV12-4	TRBJ1-6	TGTGCCAGCAGTTTAAACTATAATTCACCCCTCCACTTT	CASSLNYNSPLHF
-	-	TRBV5-4	TRBJ2-2	TGTGCCAGCAGCGTGCCCGGGACTCTAGGCGCCGGGGAGCTGTTTTTT	CASSVPGTLGAGELFF
-	-	TRBV6-2/TRBV6-3	TRBJ2-1	TGTGCCAGCAGTTACTCGGACAGCGAGCAGTTCTTC	CASSYSDSEQFF